What follows describes a single T cell receptor (beta chain). As originally analysed: Using reference gene primer amplification, nucleated cell counts were estimated. Some clones are missing from TCRdb's copy, which holds only in-frame ones; the method was immunoSEQ multiplex PCR. V and J calls and clone size are given by that table; D and trimming were obtained from the DNA. The sample includes 120,000 to 150,000 clones, around 90% of them seen just once. This specimen belongs to a study of blood T cell repertoires in COVID-19. About the research overall: Acute and convalescent COVID-19 specimens originated in the United States, Italy and Spain.

Assignment of participants to cohorts was predicated upon participant-reported clinical history. Germline lookup yields CDR1 SGHAT and CDR2 FQNNGV. The CDR3 is made up of 15 amino acids. With V trimmed by 5 bases and J by 0 bases, 6 bases remained unmatched. The source is a woman between 40 and 55 years old who had been exposed to COVID-19. This sequence joins TRBV11-2 and TRBJ1-1, with 7 positions matching TRBD1. The sequencing input was PBMCs or T cells enriched from blood (not recorded which). CDR3 residues: CASSLGTVMNTEAFF. The DNA of the CDR3 is TGTGCCAGCAGCCTCGGGACAGTAATGAACACTGAAGCTTTCTTT.